One sample yielded the 3 T cell receptor beta chains listed below, sequenced in a study of shared clonotypes between healthy human individuals. Selected positively for CCR7 and CD45RO-negative, naive CD8 cells excluded terminally differentiated effector memory CD45RA+ cells. Here immunoSEQ multiplex PCR was the method, and the copy in TCRdb shows in-frame clones only, minus some. The sample yields around 1,900,000 clones, roughly 95% seen once. Sequenced material: naive CD8+ T cells from PBMCs. The receptors here all came from a man aged 18 to 30 in good health. Some clones in this sample may be carry-over from other donors' samples.

The V call is TRBV7-9, the J call TRBJ1-3, with D uncertain. The CDR3 length is 14 residues. Germline CDR1 is SEHNR and CDR2 is FQNEAQ (reference sequence). V lost 5 bases and J 4 bases, leaving 12 bases between the germline ends. The CDR3 bases are TGTGCCAGCAGCCCCGGAGGGTCGGGAAACACCATATATTTT. Amino acid sequence: CASSPGGSGNTIYF. The complete variable domain, with remaining parts taken from reference TRBV7-9 and TRBJ1-3, reads DTGVSQNPRHKITKRGQNVTFRCDPISEHNRLYWYRQTLGQGPEFLTYFQNEAQLEKSRLLSDRFSAERPKGSFSTLEIQRTEQGDSAMYLCASSPGGSGNTIYFGEGSWLTVV.

The chain recombines TRBV6-1 with TRBJ1-2; no reliable D call. The V gene's germline CDR1 is MNHNS and CDR2 SASEGT. Trimming took 8 bases from V and 3 from J, leaving 10 bases between them. The CDR3 loop spans 12 amino acids. This CDR3 is CASSGRYYGYTF. The CDR3 nucleotides are TGTGCCAGCTCAGGCAGATACTATGGCTACACCTTC.

The V and J genes are TRBV27 and TRBJ2-1; 9 bases line up with TRBD1. This CDR3 spans 14 amino acids. Germline CDR1 reads MNHEY; CDR2 reads SMNVEV (reference sequence). Losses at the gene ends were 11 bases for V and 4 bases for J; bases not matched to a gene: 9. The CDR3 here is CACQTGTGYNEQFF. In DNA, the CDR3 is TGTGCCTGCCAGACCGGGACAGGGTACAATGAGCAGTTCTTC.